A selection of T cell receptor beta chains follows, all from one sample in a study of beta chain features in type 1 diabetes. The data were produced by immunoSEQ multiplex PCR, yet TCRdb's version contains in-frame clones alone and is incomplete. Of around 450,000 clones detected, 11% appear once; the ten largest clones hold around 0.05%. Sequencing was carried out using naive CD4+ T cells from blood. The receptors were gathered from a woman in her late teens or twenties in good health. Both conserved end residues are part of each CDR3. D genes are given only for firm matches. Size is omitted from some rows. Given values are once, few, many or a class for expanded clones.

v_gene	d_gene	abundance	j_gene	CDR3nt	CDR3aa
TRBV9	-	few	TRBJ2-7	TGTGCCAGCAGCGTCTACAGGGTACCCTACGAGCAGTACTTC	CASSVYRVPYEQYF
TRBV4-2	-	few	TRBJ2-5	TGTGCCAGCAGCCAAGAATTCCGGGGCGGGGCAGGGGTAGAGACCCAGTACTTC	CASSQEFRGGAGVETQYF
TRBV15	-	few	TRBJ1-2	TGTGCCACCAGCACGATCCAGGGGAGCTATGGCTACACCTTC	CATSTIQGSYGYTF
TRBV10-3	-	few	TRBJ2-5	TGTGCCATCAAGGGATCAGGGGAGACCCAGTACTTC	CAIKGSGETQYF
TRBV5-6	-	-	TRBJ2-4	TGTGCCAGCAGCTTGGTGGCCAAAAACATTCAGTACTTC	CASSLVAKNIQYF
TRBV7-8	TRBD2	few	TRBJ2-1	TGTGCCAGCAGCTCCCGGACTAGCGGGAGAACCTACAATGAGCAGTTCTTC	CASSSRTSGRTYNEQFF
TRBV30	-	few	TRBJ1-1	TGTGCCGTGGGACGGTTGAACACTGAAGCTTTCTTT	CAVGRLNTEAFF
TRBV5-4	-	few	TRBJ1-2	TGTGCCAGCAGTCTCTTCAACTATGGCTACACCTTC	CASSLFNYGYTF
TRBV18	-	-	TRBJ2-1	TGTGCCAGCTCGCATCTATTACCAGGGGGGAACAATGAGCAGTTCTTC	CASSHLLPGGNNEQFF
TRBV4-3	-	-	TRBJ2-1	TGCGCCAGCAGCCAAGATTGGAAGGGGGAGCAGTTCTTC	CASSQDWKGEQFF
TRBV7-9	-	-	TRBJ2-1	TGTGCCGGAGAGGACCGGCACAATGAGCAGTTCTTC	CAGEDRHNEQFF